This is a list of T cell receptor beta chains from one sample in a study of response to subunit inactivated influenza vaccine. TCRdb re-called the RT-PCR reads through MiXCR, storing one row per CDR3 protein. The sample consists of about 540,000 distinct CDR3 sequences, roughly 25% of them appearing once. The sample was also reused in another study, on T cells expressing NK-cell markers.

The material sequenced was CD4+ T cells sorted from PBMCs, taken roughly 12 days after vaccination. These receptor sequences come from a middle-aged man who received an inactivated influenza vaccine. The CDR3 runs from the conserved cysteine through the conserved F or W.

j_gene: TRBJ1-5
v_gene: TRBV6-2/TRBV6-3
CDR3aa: CASSSRQGRADQPQHF

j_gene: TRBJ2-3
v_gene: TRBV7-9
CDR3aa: CATLQGGADTQYF

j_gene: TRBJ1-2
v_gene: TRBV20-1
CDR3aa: CSAPGQGEYGYTF

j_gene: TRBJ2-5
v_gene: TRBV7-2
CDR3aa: CASSLYGRGVQETQYF

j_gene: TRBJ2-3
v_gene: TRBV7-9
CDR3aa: CASNLSPSTDTQYF

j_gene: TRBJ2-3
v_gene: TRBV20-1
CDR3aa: CSARPLTDTQYF

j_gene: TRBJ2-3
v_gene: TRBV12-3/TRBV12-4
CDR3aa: CASRYPGTSIHF

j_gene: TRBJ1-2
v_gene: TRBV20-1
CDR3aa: CSARPTGRDYYTF

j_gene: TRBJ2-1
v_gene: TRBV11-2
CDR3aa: CASSATGKGSYNEQFF

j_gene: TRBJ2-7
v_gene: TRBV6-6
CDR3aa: CASSSQKYEQYF

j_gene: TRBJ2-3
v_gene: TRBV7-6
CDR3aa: CASSSRTSGRPGRDTQYF

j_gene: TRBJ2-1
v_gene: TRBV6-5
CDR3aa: CASSYGGAAYNEQFF

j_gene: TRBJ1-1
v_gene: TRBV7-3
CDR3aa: CASSFGEHAQAFF

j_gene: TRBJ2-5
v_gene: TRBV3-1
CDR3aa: CASSQLGPVLETQYF

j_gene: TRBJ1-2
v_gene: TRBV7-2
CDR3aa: CASTPPGGANYGYTF

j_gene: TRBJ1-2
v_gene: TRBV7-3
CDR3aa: CASSLLPGEAYGYTF

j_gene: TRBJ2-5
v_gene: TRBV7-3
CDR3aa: CASSPPSGRAQYF

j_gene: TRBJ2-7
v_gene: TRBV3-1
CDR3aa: CASSPAYGGTYEQYF

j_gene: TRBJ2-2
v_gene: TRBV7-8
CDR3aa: CASSLAFRTMNTGELFF

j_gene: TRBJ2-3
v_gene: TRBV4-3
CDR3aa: CASSQDLYGQTVRYF

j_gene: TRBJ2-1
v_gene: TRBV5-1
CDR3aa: CASGRDHQSDEQFF

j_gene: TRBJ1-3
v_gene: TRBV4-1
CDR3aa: CASSQERTDAGNTIYF

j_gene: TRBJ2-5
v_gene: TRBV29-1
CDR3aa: CSVGPPGGTGETQYF

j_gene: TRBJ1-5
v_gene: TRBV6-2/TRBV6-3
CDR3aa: CASSYSLTEGFESNQPQHF

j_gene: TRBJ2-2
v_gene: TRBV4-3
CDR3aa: CASSQHLQGAGGELFF

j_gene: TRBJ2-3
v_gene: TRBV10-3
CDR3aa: CAISARDTQYF

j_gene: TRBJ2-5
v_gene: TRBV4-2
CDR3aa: CASSPGLAGEETQYF

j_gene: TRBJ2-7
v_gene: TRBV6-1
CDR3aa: CASSEGLAHLYEQYF

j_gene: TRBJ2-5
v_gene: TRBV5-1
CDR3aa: CASGLRGLQETQYF

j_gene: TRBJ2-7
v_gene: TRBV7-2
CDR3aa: CASSLSRDGDEQYF

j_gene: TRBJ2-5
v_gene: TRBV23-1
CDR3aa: CASSQSPKRQSRMLAQYF

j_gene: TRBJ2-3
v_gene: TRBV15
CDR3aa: CATSRDSLAADTQYF

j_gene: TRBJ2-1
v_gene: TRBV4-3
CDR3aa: CASSHESGGAYNEQFF

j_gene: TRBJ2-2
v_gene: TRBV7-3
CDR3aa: CASSLTGSSTGELFF

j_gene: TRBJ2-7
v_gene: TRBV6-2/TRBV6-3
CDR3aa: CASSTSVYEQYF

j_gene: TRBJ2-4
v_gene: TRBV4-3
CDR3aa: CASSQDPGRGNIQYF

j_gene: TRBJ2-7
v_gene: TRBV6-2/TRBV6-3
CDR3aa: CASSGQFLLHEQYF

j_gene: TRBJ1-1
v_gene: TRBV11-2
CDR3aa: CASSLQVTGDTEAFF

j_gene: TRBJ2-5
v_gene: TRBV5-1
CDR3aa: CASSLGSAGGLETQYF

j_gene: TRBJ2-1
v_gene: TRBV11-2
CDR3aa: CASSLVGLAGGSYNEQFF

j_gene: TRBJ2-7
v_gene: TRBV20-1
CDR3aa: CSARPGGAESYF

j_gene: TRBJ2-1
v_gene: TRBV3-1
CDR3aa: CASSRVFNEQFF

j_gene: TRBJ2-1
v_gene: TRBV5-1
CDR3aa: CASSAGGREVYNEQFF

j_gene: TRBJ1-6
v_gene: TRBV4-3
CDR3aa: CASSQDLYKVNSPLHF